The clone carrying this T cell receptor (beta chain) has a single count. The V gene's germline CDR1 is LNHDA and CDR2 SQIVND (reference sequence). J was trimmed by 6 bases and V by 1 base; bases with no gene match: 1. This CDR3 is built from 13 residues. Original handling: Amplification from reference gene primers served as the basis for estimated nucleated cell counts. Using immunoSEQ multiplex PCR, the repertoire was profiled, and TCRdb retains in-frame clones only, with some absent. D and trimming come from the DNA, and the V and J calls and clone size come from that table. Of 140,000 to 150,000 clones in the sample, approximately 85% were seen once. This sample was included in a study of blood T cell repertoires in COVID-19. For the study at large: Sources were T cells, B-cell-depleted T cells, or PBMCs; the material itself was cDNA or gDNA.

Sequencing used peripheral blood. This receptor was obtained from a woman aged 60-75 years with COVID-19, enrolled during active disease. The V call is TRBV19, the J call TRBJ2-7; 9 bases align to TRBD2. The CDR3 nucleotides read TGTGCCAGTAGTATAGTGCGGGAGGGCGAGCAGTACTTC. This encodes CASSIVREGEQYF.